This TCR beta chain was captured in a study of T cells in localized non-small cell lung cancer. Method: immunoSEQ multiplex PCR; TCRdb's copy keeps in-frame clones and lacks some. The sample gives approximately 22,000 clones, about nine tenths of which show up once; about 20% is in the top ten. Study-level findings and limits: A raised T cell density in blood coincided with lengthier overall survival. In uninvolved adjacent lung, T cell clonality reached its highest value, exceeding tumor. Across samples, adjacent lung featured a median approximately 60 of the top 100 tumor clones. Tumor samples were not multi-region, leaving intratumor heterogeneity unexcluded.

The length of the CDR3 is 14 residues. Germline-derived CDR1 and CDR2 are MNHNS and SASEGT. Between the trimmed V and J ends, which lost 10 bases and 6 bases, there was a span of 21 bases. Concerning this clone: Its antigen is as yet unknown.

The chain combines TRBV6-1 with TRBJ1-2; D remains unclear. The sequences come from PBMCs, collected before any cancer treatment. The sequence was obtained from a man aged 35-75 years with stage II squamous cell lung carcinoma. CDR3 DNA sequence: TGTGCCATCGCCCTGAGGGATACCGATAATGGCTACACCTTC. Encoded protein: CAIALRDTDNGYTF.